This record looks at one TCR beta chain sequence and its context. Its matching antigen is unknown. TCRdb keeps only in-frame clones here, not all; method: immunoSEQ multiplex PCR. The data contain approximately 180,000 clones, about 90% of them singletons. The CDR3 is made up of 14 amino acids. Germline CDR1 is SNHLY and CDR2 is FYNNEI. The V gene lost 6 bases and the J gene lost 0 bases, with 10 bases spanning the gap. The data are from a study of T cell responses to AZD1222 COVID-19 vaccine. Whole-study findings and limits: Spike-spanning, vaccine-associated CD4 TCRs were dominant at 160-218 and 743-854. The reported proportion of spike-specific TCRs targeting unmutated variant regions was nearly half. Recipients of two AZD1222 doses showed rising Spike-specific TCR breadth and depth.

This sequence was found in an adult who received the MenACWY meningococcal vaccine as a control. The material sequenced was peripheral blood, taken 28 days after the second dose of the MenACWY control vaccine. The chain joins TRBV2 to TRBJ2-3; possibly TRBD1 or TRBD2 for D (5 bases each). The CDR3: CASRRGDSTDTQYF. The CDR3 coding sequence is TGTGCCAGCAGAAGAGGGGACAGCACAGATACGCAGTATTTT.